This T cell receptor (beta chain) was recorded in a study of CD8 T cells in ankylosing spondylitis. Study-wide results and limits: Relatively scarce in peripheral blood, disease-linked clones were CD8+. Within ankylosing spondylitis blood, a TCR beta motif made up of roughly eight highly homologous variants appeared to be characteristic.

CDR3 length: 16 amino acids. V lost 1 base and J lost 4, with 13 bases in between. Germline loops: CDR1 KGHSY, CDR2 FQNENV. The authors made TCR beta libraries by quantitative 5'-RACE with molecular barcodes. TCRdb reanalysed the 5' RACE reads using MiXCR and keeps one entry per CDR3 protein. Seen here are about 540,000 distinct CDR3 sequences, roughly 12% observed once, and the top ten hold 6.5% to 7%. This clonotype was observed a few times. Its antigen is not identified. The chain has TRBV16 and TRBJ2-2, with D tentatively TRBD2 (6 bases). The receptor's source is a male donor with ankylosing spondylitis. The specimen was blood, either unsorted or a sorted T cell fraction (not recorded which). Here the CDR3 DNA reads TGTGCCAGCAGCCAATTTTCTAGCGCTTTCACCGGGGAGCTGTTTTTT. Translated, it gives CASSQFSSAFTGELFF. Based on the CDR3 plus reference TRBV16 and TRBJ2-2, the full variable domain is GEEVAQTPKHLVRGEGQKAKLYCAPIKGHSYVFWYQQVLKNEFKFLISFQNENVFDETGMPKERFSAKCLPNSPCSLEIQATKLEDSAVYFCASSQFSSAFTGELFFGEGSRLTVL.